The source of this TCR beta chain is a study of CD8+ T cells in alopecia areata. The treatment was: oral pan-JAK inhibitor, 5-10 mg twice daily. This CDR3 contains 14 residues. CDR1 is SQVTM and CDR2 is ANQGSEA in the germline V gene. Deletions cut 4 bases from V and 0 bases from J, with 12 bases between. The authors extracted RNA and reverse transcribed it into cDNA as the sequencing template. TCRdb's copy holds only in-frame clones and misses some; the assay was immunoSEQ multiplex PCR. In the table there are about 190,000 clones, around 60% of which are singletons. This clone occurred a few times. This TCR derives from a human donor with alopecia areata. V and J are TRBV29-1 and TRBJ1-1, with a tentative D call TRBD1 (6 bases). Here the sequenced sample was CD4+ T cells sorted from blood, taken at week 4, from a patient treated with tofacitinib. The CDR3 here is CSVVSGGMNTEAFF. CDR3 bases: TGCAGCGTTGTGTCCGGGGGCATGAACACTGAAGCTTTCTTT.